This entry features one TCR beta chain sequence. As yet, its antigen is unknown. CD45RO-negative, CCR7-selected cells formed the naive CD8 fraction, which excluded terminally differentiated effector memory CD45RA+ cells. At a deep level, the assay was run. Profiled with immunoSEQ multiplex PCR; TCRdb holds only in-frame clones, not every one. The sample has about 580,000 clones; 95% to 98% are singletons. This record comes from a study of shared clonotypes between healthy human individuals. Study-wide results and caveats: In contrast to clonotypes shared by all four donors, non-shared clonotypes had lower generation probabilities. In having few donors, the study represented limited genetic and exposure-history diversity.

V was pared by 3 bases and J by 11 bases, with 19 bases between. The CDR3 covers 15 residues. Germline CDR1 is PRHDT and CDR2 is FYEKMQ (reference sequence). The chain recombines TRBV13 with TRBJ2-2, with D perhaps matching TRBD1 (6 bases). The origin of this receptor is a man aged 25-45 years in good health. What was sequenced was naive CD8+ T cells sorted from blood. CDR3 DNA: TGTGCCAGCAGCTTGACAGGTCAAGGAAGGTTTGAGCTGTTTTTT. This translates into CASSLTGQGRFELFF.